Below, 21 T cell receptor beta chains from the same sample are listed, as sequenced in a study of T cell responses to AZD1222 COVID-19 vaccine. Assay used: immunoSEQ multiplex PCR; TCRdb lists only in-frame clones, some missing. In the table there are over 100,000 clones, 88% of which are singletons. Source: peripheral blood, taken on day 0 of MenACWY control vaccination. These receptors all come from an adult in good health.

The gene calls are TRBV2 and TRBJ1-4, with D maybe TRBD1 (6 bases). V was trimmed by 6 bases and J by 8 bases, leaving 16 bases between them. Per germline, CDR1 SNHLY and CDR2 FYNNEI. The CDR3 sequence is 14 residues long. The CDR3 DNA reads TGTGCCAGCAGCGGGCGGGGGGCGATCGAAAAACTGTTTTTT. It specifies CASSGRGAIEKLFF.

This clone was counted only a few times. The rearrangement uses TRBV4-1 and TRBJ1-1, with D hard to call. The V and J ends lost 1 base and 4 bases respectively, with 13 bases between them. CDR1 and CDR2 (germline): MGHRA, YSYEKL. The CDR3 spans 15 residues. CDR3 sequence reads: CASSQGRSPLTEAFF. As DNA, the CDR3 is TGCGCCAGCAGCCAAGGGCGGAGCCCGCTCACTGAAGCTTTCTTT.

V gene TRBV24-1 combines with J gene TRBJ2-1, with D possibly called TRBD1 or TRBD2 (6 bases each). Germline V gives CDR1 KGHDR, CDR2 SFDVKD. V lost 9 bases to trimming and J lost 7 bases, with 15 bases between them. The CDR3 runs 13 residues. The CDR3 nucleotides read TGTGCCACCCTCGGAGGAGGGGGGAATGAGCAGTTCTTC. Its protein is CATLGGGGNEQFF.

This clone has just one count. This chain uses TRBV5-1 with TRBJ2-2; 8 bases map to TRBD2. This CDR3 comprises 17 residues. Germline V gene data show CDR1 as SGHRS and CDR2 as YFSETQ. Trimming at V came to 0 bases and at J to 4 bases, leaving 8 bases not matched to a gene. CDR3 residues: CASSLAGGPAGTGELFF. CDR3 bases: TGCGCCAGCAGCTTGGCGGGGGGGCCGGCTGGCACCGGGGAGCTGTTTTTT.

This clone has just one count. The J gene is TRBJ2-6, the V gene TRBV5-4; 7 nucleotides align to TRBD1. The V gene end was trimmed by 6 bases and the J gene end by 2 bases; junction bases not matched to a gene: 8. The germline gives CDR1 SGHNT, CDR2 YYREEE (reference sequence). There are 16 residues in the CDR3. This CDR3 reads CASNPGQRPGANVLTF. The CDR3 DNA follows: TGTGCCAGCAATCCGGGACAGCGGCCTGGGGCCAACGTCCTGACTTTC. Supplemented by reference TRBV5-4 and TRBJ2-6, the full variable domain reads ETGVTQSPTHLIKTRGQQVTLRCSSQSGHNTVSWYQQALGQGPQFIFQYYREEENGRGNFPPRFSGLQFPNYSSELNVNALELDDSALYLCASNPGQRPGANVLTFGAGSRLTVL.

The genes are TRBV2 and TRBJ1-1; no clear D gene. This CDR3 has 12 residues. Trimming removed 4 bases at V and 6 bases at J, with 9 bases between. Germline values: CDR1 SNHLY, CDR2 FYNNEI. Here the CDR3 DNA reads TGTGCCAGCAGTGTCGGGCAAGCTGAAGCTTTCTTT. It is translated as CASSVGQAEAFF.

This sequence joins TRBV7-2 and TRBJ2-1, with 8 bases aligning to TRBD2. V shed 4 bases, J shed 1 base, and the junction held 6 bases outside the gene matches. CDR3 length: 16 residues. Germline values: CDR1 SGHTA, CDR2 FQGNSA. As DNA, the CDR3 is TGTGCCAGCAGCTCCACTAGCGGCACATCCTACAATGAGCAGTTCTTC. Residues: CASSSTSGTSYNEQFF.

V gene TRBV4-3 combines with J gene TRBJ2-3, with unresolved D. Trimming took 0 bases from V and 3 from J, leaving 22 bases between them. CDR1 and CDR2 (germline): LGHNA, YSLEER. CDR3 length: 19 residues. The CDR3 DNA follows: TGCGCCAGCAGCCAAGATTCTGCACAAGGGCTAGAACAAACAGATACGCAGTATTTT. Its translation is CASSQDSAQGLEQTDTQYF.

This sequence joins TRBV7-8 and TRBJ2-7; 11 bases are shared with TRBD2. After removal of 5 bases from V and 1 base from J, the junction contained 1 base not matched to a gene. Germline-derived CDR1 and CDR2 are SGHVS and FQNEAQ. The CDR3 is 14 amino acids. The CDR3 DNA sequence: TGTGCCAGCAGCCGACTAGCGGGATCCTACGAGCAGTACTTC. This encodes CASSRLAGSYEQYF. The complete variable domain, with remaining parts taken from reference TRBV7-8 and TRBJ2-7, reads GAGVSQSPRYKVAKRGQDVALRCDPISGHVSLFWYQQALGQGPEFLTYFQNEAQLDKSGLPSDRFFAERPEGSVSTLKIQRTQQEDSAVYLCASSRLAGSYEQYFGPGTRLTVT.

This clone was recorded only once. The rearrangement uses TRBV27 and TRBJ1-5; D remains unclear. Germline V gives CDR1 MNHEY, CDR2 SMNVEV (reference sequence). The V end was cut by 5 bases, the J end by 7 bases, with 18 bases between. This CDR3 spans 15 amino acids. The DNA of the CDR3 is TGTGCCAGCAGTCCCAGTTCGGGGTCGGGACAGCCCCAGCATTTT. Translated: CASSPSSGSGQPQHF.

The chain carries TRBV9 and TRBJ2-1, with 11 nucleotides matching TRBD1. This CDR3 contains 15 residues. Per germline, CDR1 SGDLS and CDR2 YYNGEE. V shed 3 bases and J 9 bases; nucleotides not matched to a gene: 8. The CDR3 DNA reads as TGTGCCAGCAGCGAAAGACTAGGACAGGGGGCTGAGCAGTTCTTC. It encodes CASSERLGQGAEQFF.

CDR3 sequence (DNA): TGTGCCAGCAGTCTTCCGGGACAGGCCCGCAAGAATGAGCAGTTCTTC. Its protein is CASSLPGQARKNEQFF. The J gene is TRBJ2-1, the V gene TRBV28; 8 bases align to TRBD1. V lost 5 bases, J lost 7 bases, and 13 bases stayed unmatched. The CDR3 has 16 residues. Germline lookup yields CDR1 MDHEN and CDR2 SYDVKM.

The chain is built from TRBV9 and TRBJ2-7; maybe TRBD2 (5 bases). V was trimmed by 2 bases and J by 6 bases, leaving 15 bases between them. The CDR3 consists of 14 residues. Germline lookup yields CDR1 SGDLS and CDR2 YYNGEE. CDR3 nucleotide sequence: TGTGCCAGCAGCGTTGACTACCTATCGGGCGAGCAGTACTTC. Translation gives CASSVDYLSGEQYF.

This chain uses TRBV30 with TRBJ1-2; 7 bases agree with TRBD1. The J segment lost 3 bases and the V segment lost 7 bases, leaving 8 bases of the junction unmatched. Germline values: CDR1 GTSNPN, CDR2 SVGIG (reference sequence). This CDR3 has 13 residues. CDR3 in amino acids: CALGNRGYYGYTF. The CDR3 DNA is TGTGCCTTGGGGAACAGGGGCTACTATGGCTACACCTTC. The whole variable domain, remainder taken from reference TRBV30 and TRBJ1-2, is SQTIHQWPATLVQPVGSPLSLECTVEGTSNPNLYWYRQAAGRGLQLLFYSVGIGQISSEVPQNLSASRPQDRQFILSSKKLLLSDSGFYLCALGNRGYYGYTFGSGTRLTVV.

The rearrangement links TRBV19 to TRBJ1-6; D is unresolved. The CDR3 runs 14 residues. The V gene lost 8 bases and the J gene lost 3 bases, with 11 bases spanning the gap. The germline V gene has CDR1 LNHDA and CDR2 SQIVND (reference sequence). The CDR3 protein is CASSPRIYNSPLHF. CDR3 DNA sequence: TGTGCCAGTTCGCCCCGGATCTATAATTCACCCCTCCACTTT.

The chain employs TRBV7-2 and TRBJ1-1; D remains unclear. Per germline, CDR1 SGHTA and CDR2 FQGNSA. The CDR3 runs to 13 residues. Between the trimmed V and J ends, which lost 5 bases and 1 base, there was a span of 8 bases. The DNA of the CDR3 is TGTGCCAGCAGCCTAGGGCGGAACACTGAAGCTTTCTTT. It is translated as CASSLGRNTEAFF.

The chain links TRBV7-9 to TRBJ2-5, with D possibly TRBD2 on 6 matching bases. The CDR3 loop spans 16 amino acids. The V gene lost 1 base and the J gene lost 1 base, with 13 bases spanning the gap. Germline lookup yields CDR1 SEHNR and CDR2 FQNEAQ (reference sequence). CDR3 in DNA: TGTGCCAGCAGCTTAGGCGAGGTCGGGGGCCAAGAGACCCAGTACTTC. Translated, it gives CASSLGEVGGQETQYF.

The chain has TRBV27 and TRBJ2-7; 11 nucleotides match TRBD1. J gave up 3 bases and V 1 base, and 2 bases lay outside the gene matches. Per germline, CDR1 MNHEY and CDR2 SMNVEV (reference sequence). CDR3 size: 15 residues. CDR3 sequence: CASSLWGTGGYEQYF. The DNA for the CDR3 is TGTGCCAGCAGTTTATGGGGGACAGGGGGCTACGAGCAGTACTTC.

The rearrangement links TRBV28 to TRBJ1-2; D is ambiguous. Germline CDR1 and CDR2: MDHEN and SYDVKM. Trimming removed 11 bases from V and 11 bases from J, with 18 bases in between. The CDR3 sequence is 11 residues long. The CDR3 coding sequence is TGTGCCTTAGGAACGGCAGGAGGATACACCTTC. Translation gives CALGTAGGYTF.

The rearrangement links TRBV28 to TRBJ1-1; 12 bases fit TRBD1. In germline, CDR1 is MDHEN, CDR2 SYDVKM. The CDR3 covers 16 residues. Trimming cost V 2 bases and J 4 bases; bases outside gene matches: 5. The CDR3 DNA is TGTGCCAGCAGTTTAAGGGGGACAGGGGGCTTCACTGAAGCTTTCTTT. It translates to CASSLRGTGGFTEAFF. The full variable domain, in which reference TRBV28 and TRBJ1-1 provide the parts outside the CDR3, is DVKVTQSSRYLVKRTGEKVFLECVQDMDHENMFWYRQDPGLGLRLIYFSYDVKMKEKGDIPEGYSVSREKKERFSLILESASTNQTSMYLCASSLRGTGGFTEAFFGQGTRLTVV.

The rearrangement links TRBV28 to TRBJ2-7; 7 nucleotides line up with TRBD1. The germline V gene has CDR1 MDHEN and CDR2 SYDVKM. The CDR3 runs 14 residues. V lost 7 bases to trimming and J lost 2 bases; unmatched junction nucleotides: 8. This chain's CDR3 is CASTHSQGTYEQYF. The CDR3 DNA sequence: TGTGCCAGCACCCACTCACAGGGGACCTACGAGCAGTACTTC.